A single sample gave rise to the 5 T cell receptor beta chains below, sequenced in a study of cytomegalovirus exposure and HLA in healthy donors. The PCR ran on 60 Vbeta and 13 Jbeta primers. Assay: immunoSEQ multiplex PCR; the TCRdb copy retains only in-frame clones and omits some. This table has about 120,000 clones, about 83% appearing once. The sample consisted of PBMCs. These receptors were obtained from a woman between 35 and 50 years old in good health and CMV-seropositive.

Only one count was recorded for this clone. The J gene is TRBJ2-5, the V gene TRBV7-6; TRBD2 is a possible D gene (5 bases). V was shortened by 2 bases and J by 5 bases, with 6 bases between the two germline ends. The CDR3 is made up of 12 amino acids. Looked up from germline, CDR1 is SGHVS and CDR2 is FNYEAQ. This chain's CDR3 is CASSLPGETQYF. The CDR3 DNA is TGTGCCAGCAGCTTACCGGGGGAGACCCAGTACTTC.

The rearrangement links TRBV6-5 to TRBJ2-7; TRBD2 aligns across 10 bases. This CDR3 comprises 15 residues. The V segment lost 5 bases and the J segment 0 bases; nucleotides outside the gene matches: 4. CDR1 is MNHEY and CDR2 is SVGAGI in the germline V gene. DNA for the CDR3: TGTGCCAGCAGTCCTAGCGGGGGTAGCTCCTACGAGCAGTACTTC. Translation gives CASSPSGGSSYEQYF.

The chain has TRBV27 and TRBJ2-1; 14 nucleotides match TRBD2. With 5 bases clipped from V and 2 bases from J, the junction kept 8 bases outside the gene matches. The CDR3 loop spans 18 amino acids. CDR1 and CDR2 (germline): MNHEY, SMNVEV (reference sequence). In DNA, the CDR3 is TGTGCCAGCAGTCCCTTCGGGACTAGCGGGAGTACCTACAATGAGCAGTTCTTC. This translates into CASSPFGTSGSTYNEQFF.

The rearrangement links TRBV29-1 to TRBJ2-5; TRBD1 matches at 10 bases. This CDR3 region has 15 residues. V dropped 1 base and J dropped 7; count of bases not matched to a gene: 9. Per the germline V gene, CDR1 is SQVTM and CDR2 is ANQGSEA. The CDR3 DNA follows: TGCAGCGTTGAAGGGCCCGGGACAGGGGAGGGGACCCAGTACTTC. Its protein is CSVEGPGTGEGTQYF.

V gene TRBV10-3 combines with J gene TRBJ1-4; 8 nucleotides align to TRBD1. The V segment lost 2 bases and the J segment 4 bases; nucleotides outside the gene matches: 3. The CDR3 has 15 residues. CDR1 ENHRY and CDR2 SYGVKD come from the germline V gene. CDR3 DNA sequence: TGTGCCATCAGTGAGGCGGGACAGGTTAATGAAAAACTGTTTTTT. Protein product: CAISEAGQVNEKLFF.